These 7 T cell receptor beta chains were all obtained from the same sample, sequenced in a study of blood T cell repertoires in COVID-19. Here immunoSEQ multiplex PCR was the method, and the copy in TCRdb shows in-frame clones only, minus some. The sample has approximately 46,000 clones; roughly 87% are singletons. Sequencing used peripheral blood. The source of these receptors is a man between 65 and 85 years old with active COVID-19.

This clone was counted once. The chain recombines TRBV6-5 with TRBJ2-7, with D uncertain. The CDR3 totals 15 residues. The germline V and J ends were trimmed by 0 bases and 2 bases, with 11 bases remaining between them. Germline V gene sequence: CDR1 MNHEY, CDR2 SVGAGI. CDR3 nucleotide sequence: TGTGCCAGCAGTTACTCTCACTCATACCCCTACGAGCAGTACTTC. Protein sequence: CASSYSHSYPYEQYF.

The V call is TRBV3-1 (or the pseudogene TRBV3-2), the J call TRBJ2-5; no firm D call. CDR1 and CDR2 from the germline V gene are LGHDT and YNNKEL (reference sequence). This CDR3 has 16 residues. The V gene lost 1 base and the J gene lost 1 base, with 13 bases spanning the gap. The CDR3 DNA sequence: TGTGCCAGCAGCCAAGGGGCACAGAGATTCCAAGAGACCCAGTACTTC. The encoded protein is CASSQGAQRFQETQYF.

The chain links TRBV6-5 to TRBJ2-2; D is perhaps TRBD1 (6 bases). The V end lost 10 bases, the J end lost 5 bases, and 17 bases lay between the germline ends. Germline loops: CDR1 MNHEY, CDR2 SVGAGI. The CDR3 totals 14 residues. The CDR3 DNA follows: TGTGCCATAAGAGGGGGTCCGGGGACCGGGGAGCTGTTTTTT. It encodes CAIRGGPGTGELFF.

The chain combines TRBV19 with TRBJ2-2, with TRBD1 as a possible D gene (6 bases). Trimming removed 10 bases at V and 1 base at J, with 13 bases between. CDR3 length: 14 residues. Germline V CDR1 and CDR2: LNHDA, SQIVND (reference sequence). For the CDR3, the DNA is TGTGCCACCGCTATGGACAGGAACACCGGGGAGCTGTTTTTT. Residues: CATAMDRNTGELFF.

V usage is TRBV6-6 and J usage is TRBJ1-6; TRBD1 matches at 9 bases. V lost 9 bases and J lost 8; bases outside the gene matches: 8. Germline CDR1 and CDR2: MNHNY and SVGAGI (reference sequence). The CDR3 spans 14 residues. The CDR3 sequence: CASTGQGSDSPLHF. The CDR3 coding sequence is TGTGCCAGTACGGGACAGGGTTCTGATTCACCCCTCCACTTT.

This chain links TRBV7-6 with TRBJ2-2, with 9 bases that match TRBD2. The CDR3 runs to 15 residues. CDR1 SGHVS and CDR2 FNYEAQ come from the germline V gene. The ends lost 7 bases at V and 5 bases at J; junction bases unmatched: 8. The DNA of the CDR3 is TGTGCCAGCATTAGCAGCGGGGGGAGAACCGGGGAGCTGTTTTTT. Translation gives CASISSGGRTGELFF.

The chain couples TRBV9 to TRBJ2-3, with 10 bases aligning to TRBD2. V lost 0 bases and J lost 5; bases outside the gene matches: 6. Per germline, CDR1 SGDLS and CDR2 YYNGEE. This CDR3 region has 16 residues. This CDR3 is CASSVALASGGDTQYF. The CDR3 nucleotides are TGTGCCAGCAGCGTAGCCCTGGCTAGCGGGGGAGATACGCAGTATTTT.